Given below is one T cell receptor (beta chain) in context. This CDR3 has 14 residues. V was clipped by 3 bases and J by 7 bases; unmatched bases: 5. Germline loops: CDR1 KGHDR, CDR2 SFDVKD. The data stem from a study of blood T cell repertoires in COVID-19. For the study at large: Researchers got acute and convalescent COVID-19 samples from the United States, Italy and Spain.

The authors' processing: By means of reference gene primer amplification, nucleated cell counts were estimated. Sequenced by immunoSEQ multiplex PCR; TCRdb stores in-frame clones only, minus some. The V and J calls and the clone size are those of that table, but D and trimming were determined from the DNA. The sample lists approximately 74,000 clones, 75% to 80% occurring once. The sample was peripheral blood. The V call is TRBV24-1, the J call TRBJ1-5, with 7 nucleotides matching TRBD1. The sequence derives from a human donor in a cohort sampled during active COVID-19. The CDR3 DNA is TGTGCCACCAGTGATACCAGGGGGGAACAGCCCCAGCATTTT. As protein: CATSDTRGEQPQHF.